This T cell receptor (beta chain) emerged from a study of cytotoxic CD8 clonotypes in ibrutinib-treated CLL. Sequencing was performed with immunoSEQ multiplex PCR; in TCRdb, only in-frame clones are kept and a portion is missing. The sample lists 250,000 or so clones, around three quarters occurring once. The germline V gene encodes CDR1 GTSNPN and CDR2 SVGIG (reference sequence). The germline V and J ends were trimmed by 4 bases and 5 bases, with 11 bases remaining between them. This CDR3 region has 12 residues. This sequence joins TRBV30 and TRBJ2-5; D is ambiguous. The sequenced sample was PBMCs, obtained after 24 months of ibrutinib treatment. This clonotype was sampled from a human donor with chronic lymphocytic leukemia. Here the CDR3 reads CAWNYNEETQYF. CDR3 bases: TGTGCCTGGAACTACAATGAGGAGACCCAGTACTTC.